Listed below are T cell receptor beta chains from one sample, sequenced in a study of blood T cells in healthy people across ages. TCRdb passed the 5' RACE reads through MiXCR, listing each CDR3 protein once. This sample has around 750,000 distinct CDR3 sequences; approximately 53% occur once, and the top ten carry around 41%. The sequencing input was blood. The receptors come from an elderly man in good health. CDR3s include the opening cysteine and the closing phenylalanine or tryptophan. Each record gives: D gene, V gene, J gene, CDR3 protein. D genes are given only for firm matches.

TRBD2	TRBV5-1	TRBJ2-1	CASSSTGLPNNEQFF
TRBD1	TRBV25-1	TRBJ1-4	CASSQTIVTGTATNEKLFF
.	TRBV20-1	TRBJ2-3	CSVTQGPDTQYF
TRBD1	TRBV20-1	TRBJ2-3	CSARPPDRAADTQYF
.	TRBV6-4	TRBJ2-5	CASGVRPKETQYF
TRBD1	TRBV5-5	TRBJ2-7	CASSSPLRGQSSYEQYF
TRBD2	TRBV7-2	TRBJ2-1	CASSPRLAGDNEQFF
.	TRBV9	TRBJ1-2	CASSPRGGRNYGYTF
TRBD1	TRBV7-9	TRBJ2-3	CASSLGQGALRYAYF
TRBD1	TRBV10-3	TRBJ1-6	CAISATGNLSPLHF
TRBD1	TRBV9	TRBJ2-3	CASAGQGNRYAYF
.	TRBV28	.	CASSSSDVNIQYF
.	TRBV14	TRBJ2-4	CASSQAEMVQYF
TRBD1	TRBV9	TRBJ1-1	CASSPRTGRSTEAFF
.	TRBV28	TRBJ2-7	CASSPTWGEAYEQYF
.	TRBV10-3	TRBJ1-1	CASSFRGQVYEAFF
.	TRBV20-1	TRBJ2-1	CSARRGPPYNEQFF
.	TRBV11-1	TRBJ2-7	CASSSFLGYEQYF
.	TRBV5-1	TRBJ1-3	CASSLRRGRSGNTIYF
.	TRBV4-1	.	CASSQGRAQALYSEQYF
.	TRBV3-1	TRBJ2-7	CASSPQLLLTYEQYF
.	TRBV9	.	CASSVQGVRGDEQYF
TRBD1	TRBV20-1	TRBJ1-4	CSARDRGQGNEKLFF
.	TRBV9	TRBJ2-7	CASSAGTNHGQYF
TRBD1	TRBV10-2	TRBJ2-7	CASTIGTGGSYEQYF
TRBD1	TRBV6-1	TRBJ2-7	CASTKWDRGPDEQYF
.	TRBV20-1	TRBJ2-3	CSARDPSGGASTDTQYF
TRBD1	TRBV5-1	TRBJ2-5	CASSQGDRAGEQYF
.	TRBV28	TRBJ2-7	CASSSGLYEQYF
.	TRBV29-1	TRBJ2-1	CSGAGDEQVF
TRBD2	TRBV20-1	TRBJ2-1	CSAATLAGTNNEQFF
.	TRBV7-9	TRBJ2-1	CASSLGGHRSSYNEQFF
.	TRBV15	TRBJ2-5	CATSRVSVGETQYF
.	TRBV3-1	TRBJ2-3	CASSQPTGRGAYF
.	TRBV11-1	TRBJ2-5	CASSSYQGGQETQYF
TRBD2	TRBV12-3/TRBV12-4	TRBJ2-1	CASSLVTSAVYEQFF
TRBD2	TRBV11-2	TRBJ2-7	CASSLDRSGRAYEQYF